This T cell receptor (beta chain) was identified in a study of vaccination effects on CD4 cells after COVID-19. Across the whole study: Participants completed two doses of the BNT162b2 or mRNA-1273 vaccine.

Germline V gene data show CDR1 as LGHDT and CDR2 as YNNKEL (reference sequence). Trimming shortened V by 4 bases and J by 7 bases, and 26 bases separated the two germline ends. The CDR3 spans 18 residues. Study-level points and caveats: Late in the post-vaccination period, infection-induced and vaccine-induced clones underwent marked clonal contraction. Researchers reported few convalescent patients and no early post-infection timepoints in the study.

This clone has just a few counts. Its antigen remains unknown. Following 10 days of culture, CD4+ T cells were isolated. Nobody among the vaccine recipients had prior SARS-CoV-2 infection (nucleocapsid antibodies were negative). Clones were read by immunoSEQ multiplex PCR, and TCRdb kept only the in-frame ones, dropping some. Among about 53,000 clones listed, about 80% were seen once. The sequence was obtained from a human donor who received a COVID-19 vaccine. This chain joins TRBV3-1 (or the pseudogene TRBV3-2) and TRBJ1-3, with D hard to call. The source was CD4+ T cells from PBMCs cultured without peptide, collected before COVID-19 vaccination. CDR3 nucleotide sequence: TGTGCCAGCAGCCGCATGGCCCCTGGGCAGACATTCGGGAACACCATATATTTT. This encodes CASSRMAPGQTFGNTIYF.